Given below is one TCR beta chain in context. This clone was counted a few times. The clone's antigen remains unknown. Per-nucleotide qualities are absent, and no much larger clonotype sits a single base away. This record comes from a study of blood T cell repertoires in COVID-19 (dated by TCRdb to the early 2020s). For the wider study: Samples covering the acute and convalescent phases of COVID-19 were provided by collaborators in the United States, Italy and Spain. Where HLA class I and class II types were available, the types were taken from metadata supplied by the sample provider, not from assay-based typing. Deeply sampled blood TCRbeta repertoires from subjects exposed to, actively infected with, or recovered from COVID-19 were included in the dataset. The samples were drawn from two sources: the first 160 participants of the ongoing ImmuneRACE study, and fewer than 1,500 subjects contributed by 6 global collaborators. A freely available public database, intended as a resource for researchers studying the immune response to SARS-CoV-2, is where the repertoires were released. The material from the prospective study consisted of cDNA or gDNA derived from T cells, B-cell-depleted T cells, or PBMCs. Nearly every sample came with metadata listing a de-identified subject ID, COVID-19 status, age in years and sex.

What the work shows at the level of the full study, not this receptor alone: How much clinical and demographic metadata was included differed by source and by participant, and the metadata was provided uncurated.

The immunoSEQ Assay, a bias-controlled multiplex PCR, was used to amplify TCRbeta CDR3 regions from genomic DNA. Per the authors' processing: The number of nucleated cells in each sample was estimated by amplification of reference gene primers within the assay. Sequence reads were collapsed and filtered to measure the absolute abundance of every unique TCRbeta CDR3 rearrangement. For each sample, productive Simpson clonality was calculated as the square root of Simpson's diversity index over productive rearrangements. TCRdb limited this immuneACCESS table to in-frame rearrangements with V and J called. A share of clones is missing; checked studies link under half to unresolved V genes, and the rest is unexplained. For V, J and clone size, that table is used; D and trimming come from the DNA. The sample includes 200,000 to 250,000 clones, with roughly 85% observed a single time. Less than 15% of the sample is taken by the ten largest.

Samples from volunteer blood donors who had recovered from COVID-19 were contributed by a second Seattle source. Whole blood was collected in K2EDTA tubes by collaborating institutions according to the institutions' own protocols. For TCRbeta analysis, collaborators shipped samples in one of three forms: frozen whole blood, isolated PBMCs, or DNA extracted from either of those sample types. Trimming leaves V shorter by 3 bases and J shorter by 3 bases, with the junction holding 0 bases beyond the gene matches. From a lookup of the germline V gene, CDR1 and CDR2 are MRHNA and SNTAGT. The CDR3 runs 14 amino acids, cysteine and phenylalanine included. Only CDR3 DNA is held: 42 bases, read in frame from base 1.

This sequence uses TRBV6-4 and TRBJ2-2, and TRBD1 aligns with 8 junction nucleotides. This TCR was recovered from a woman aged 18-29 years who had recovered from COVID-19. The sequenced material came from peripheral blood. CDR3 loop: CASSEGQDTGELFF. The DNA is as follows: TGTGCCAGCAGTGAGGGACAGGACACCGGGGAGCTGTTTTTT.